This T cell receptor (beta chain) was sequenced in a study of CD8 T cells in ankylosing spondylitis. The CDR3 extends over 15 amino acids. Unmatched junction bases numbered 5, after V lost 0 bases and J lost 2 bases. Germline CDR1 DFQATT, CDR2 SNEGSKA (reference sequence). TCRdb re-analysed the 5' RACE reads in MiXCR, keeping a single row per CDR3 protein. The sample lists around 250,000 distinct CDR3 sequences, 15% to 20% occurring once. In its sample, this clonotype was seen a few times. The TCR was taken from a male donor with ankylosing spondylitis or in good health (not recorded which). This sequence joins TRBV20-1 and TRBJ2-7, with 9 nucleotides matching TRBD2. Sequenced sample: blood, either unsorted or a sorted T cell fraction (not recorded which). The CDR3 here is CSARDISGGTYEQYF. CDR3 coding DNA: TGCAGTGCTAGAGATATTAGCGGGGGAACCTACGAGCAGTACTTC.